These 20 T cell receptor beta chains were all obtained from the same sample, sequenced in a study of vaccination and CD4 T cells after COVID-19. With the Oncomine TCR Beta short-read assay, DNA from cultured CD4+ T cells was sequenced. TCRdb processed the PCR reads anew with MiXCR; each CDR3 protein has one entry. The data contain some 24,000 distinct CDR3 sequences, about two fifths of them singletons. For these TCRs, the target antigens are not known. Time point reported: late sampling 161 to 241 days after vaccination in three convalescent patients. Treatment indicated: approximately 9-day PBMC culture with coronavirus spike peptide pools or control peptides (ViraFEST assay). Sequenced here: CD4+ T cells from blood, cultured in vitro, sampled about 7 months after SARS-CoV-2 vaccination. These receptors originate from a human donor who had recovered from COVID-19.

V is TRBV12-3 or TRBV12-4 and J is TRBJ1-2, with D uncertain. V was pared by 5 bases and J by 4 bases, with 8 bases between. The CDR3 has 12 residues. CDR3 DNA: TGTGCCAGCAGTCACACTTTCTATGGCTACACCTTC. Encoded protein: CASSHTFYGYTF.

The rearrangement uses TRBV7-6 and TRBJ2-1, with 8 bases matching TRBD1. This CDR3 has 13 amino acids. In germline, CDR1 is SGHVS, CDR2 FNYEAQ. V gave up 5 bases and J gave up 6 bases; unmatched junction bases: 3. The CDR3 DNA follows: TGTGCCAGCAGCCCGGACAGGGCCAATGAGCAGTTCTTC. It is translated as CASSPDRANEQFF.

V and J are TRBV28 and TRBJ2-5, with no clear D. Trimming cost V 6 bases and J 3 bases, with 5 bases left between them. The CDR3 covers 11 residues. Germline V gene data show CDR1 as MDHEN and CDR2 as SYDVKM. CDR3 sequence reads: CASSHKETQYF. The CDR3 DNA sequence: TGTGCCAGCAGCCACAAAGAGACCCAGTACTTC.

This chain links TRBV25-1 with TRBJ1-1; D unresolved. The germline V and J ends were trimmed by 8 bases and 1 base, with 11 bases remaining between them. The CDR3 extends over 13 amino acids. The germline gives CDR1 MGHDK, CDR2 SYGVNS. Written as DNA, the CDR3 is TGTGCCAGCCGCAACAAGAGGAACACTGAAGCTTTCTTT. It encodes CASRNKRNTEAFF. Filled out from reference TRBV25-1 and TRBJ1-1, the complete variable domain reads EADIYQTPRYLVIGTGKKITLECSQTMGHDKMYWYQQDPGMELHLIHYSYGVNSTEKGDLSSESTVSRIRTEHFPLTLESARPSHTSQYLCASRNKRNTEAFFGQGTRLTVV.

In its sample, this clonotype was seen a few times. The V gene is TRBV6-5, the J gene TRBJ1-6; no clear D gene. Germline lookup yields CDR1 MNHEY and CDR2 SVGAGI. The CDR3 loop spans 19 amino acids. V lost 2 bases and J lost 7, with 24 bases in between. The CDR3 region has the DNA TGTGCCAGCAGTTACCTCGAGGGTATACGACAAACTAGGAATTCACCCCTCCACTTT. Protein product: CASSYLEGIRQTRNSPLHF.

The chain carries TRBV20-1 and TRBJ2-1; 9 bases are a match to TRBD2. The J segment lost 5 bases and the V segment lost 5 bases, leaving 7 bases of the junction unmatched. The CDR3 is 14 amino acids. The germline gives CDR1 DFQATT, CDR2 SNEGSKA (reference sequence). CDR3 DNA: TGCAGTGCTGGACGAGGCGGGAGGGACAATGAGCAGTTCTTC. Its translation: CSAGRGGRDNEQFF.

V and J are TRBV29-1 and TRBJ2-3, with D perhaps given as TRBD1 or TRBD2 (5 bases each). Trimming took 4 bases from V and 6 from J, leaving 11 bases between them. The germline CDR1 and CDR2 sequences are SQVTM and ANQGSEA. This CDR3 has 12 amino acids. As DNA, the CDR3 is TGCAGCGTTGGGGGACCTGGGGATACGCAGTATTTT. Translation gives CSVGGPGDTQYF.

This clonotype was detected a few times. The CDR3 sequence: CASSTIGGGSYEQYF. The CDR3 nucleotides read TGTGCCAGCAGTACAATTGGAGGGGGCTCCTACGAGCAGTACTTC. This chain uses TRBV28 with TRBJ2-7; either TRBD1 or TRBD2 may fit D (6 bases each). Per germline, CDR1 MDHEN and CDR2 SYDVKM. This CDR3 contains 15 residues. V lost 5 bases and J lost 0, with 14 bases in between.

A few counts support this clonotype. For the CDR3, the DNA is TGCAGTGCTGTCCGGGACAGTCACTCCTACGAGCAGTACTTC. It is translated as CSAVRDSHSYEQYF. The J gene is TRBJ2-7, the V gene TRBV20-1, with 7 bases identical to TRBD1. CDR1 is DFQATT and CDR2 is SNEGSKA in the germline V gene (reference sequence). This CDR3 has 14 residues. J was trimmed by 0 bases and V by 5 bases; bases with no gene match: 7.

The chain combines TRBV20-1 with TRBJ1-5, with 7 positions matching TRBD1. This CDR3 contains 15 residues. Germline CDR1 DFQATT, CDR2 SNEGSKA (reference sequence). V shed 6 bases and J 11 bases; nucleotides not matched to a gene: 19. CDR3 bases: TGCAGTGCGCAAATATCCGGGACAGAGGCAGGGACCCAGCATTTT. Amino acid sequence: CSAQISGTEAGTQHF.

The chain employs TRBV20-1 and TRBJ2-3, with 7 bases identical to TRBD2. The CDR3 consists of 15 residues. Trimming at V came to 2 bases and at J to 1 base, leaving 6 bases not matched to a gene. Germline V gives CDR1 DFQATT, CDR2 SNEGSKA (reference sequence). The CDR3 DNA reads TGCAGTGCTAGAAGGGTTCGGGAGGGCACAGATACGCAGTATTTT. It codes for CSARRVREGTDTQYF.

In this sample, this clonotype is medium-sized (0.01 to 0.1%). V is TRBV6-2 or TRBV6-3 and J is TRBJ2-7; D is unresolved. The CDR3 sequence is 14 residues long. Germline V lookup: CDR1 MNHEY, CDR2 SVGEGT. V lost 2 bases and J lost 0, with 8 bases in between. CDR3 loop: CASSYRATSYEQYF. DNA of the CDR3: TGTGCCAGCAGTTACCGTGCCACCTCCTACGAGCAGTACTTC.

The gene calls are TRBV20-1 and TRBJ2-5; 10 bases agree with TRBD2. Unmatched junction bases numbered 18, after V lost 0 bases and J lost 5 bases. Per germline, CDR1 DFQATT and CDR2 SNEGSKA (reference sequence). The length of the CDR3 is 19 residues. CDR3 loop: CSARDLNPTLAGVLETQYF. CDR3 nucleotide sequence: TGCAGTGCTAGAGACCTCAACCCAACTCTAGCGGGAGTCTTGGAGACCCAGTACTTC.

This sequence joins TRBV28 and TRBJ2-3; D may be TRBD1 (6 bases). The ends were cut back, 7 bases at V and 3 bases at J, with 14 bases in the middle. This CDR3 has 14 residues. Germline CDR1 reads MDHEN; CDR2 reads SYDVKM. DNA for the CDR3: TGTGCCAGCACCTACAGGGTAGGGACAGATACGCAGTATTTT. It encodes CASTYRVGTDTQYF.

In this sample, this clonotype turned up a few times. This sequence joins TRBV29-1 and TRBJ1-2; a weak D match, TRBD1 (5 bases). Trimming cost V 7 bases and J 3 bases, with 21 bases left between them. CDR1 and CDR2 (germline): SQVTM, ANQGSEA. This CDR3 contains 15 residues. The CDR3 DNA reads TGCAGCGCTGGCCTATTGTCCGGGGCGGACTATGGCTACACCTTC. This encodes CSAGLLSGADYGYTF. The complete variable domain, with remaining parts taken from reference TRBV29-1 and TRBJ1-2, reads SAVISQKPSRDICQRGTSLTIQCQVDSQVTMMFWYRQQPGQSLTLIATANQGSEATYESGFVIDKFPISRPNLTFSTLTVSNMSPEDSSIYLCSAGLLSGADYGYTFGSGTRLTVV.

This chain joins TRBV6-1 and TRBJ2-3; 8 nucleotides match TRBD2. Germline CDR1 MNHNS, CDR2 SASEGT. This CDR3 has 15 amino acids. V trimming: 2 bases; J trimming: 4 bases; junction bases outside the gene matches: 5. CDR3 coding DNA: TGTGCCAGCAGTGAATTTAAAGCGGGAGCAGATACGCAGTATTTT. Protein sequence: CASSEFKAGADTQYF.

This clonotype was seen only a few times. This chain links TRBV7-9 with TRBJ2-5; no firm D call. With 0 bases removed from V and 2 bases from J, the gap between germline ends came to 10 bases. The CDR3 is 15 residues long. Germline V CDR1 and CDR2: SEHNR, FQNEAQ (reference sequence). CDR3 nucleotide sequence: TGTGCCAGCAGCTTAGCAGTTCGGATACAAGAGACCCAGTACTTC. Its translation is CASSLAVRIQETQYF.

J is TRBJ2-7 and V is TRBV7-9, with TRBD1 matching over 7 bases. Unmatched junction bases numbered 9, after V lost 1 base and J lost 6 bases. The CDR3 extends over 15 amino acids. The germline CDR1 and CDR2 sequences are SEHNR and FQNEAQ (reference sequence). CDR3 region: CASSLERQGTTEQYF. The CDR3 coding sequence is TGTGCCAGCAGCTTAGAAAGACAGGGTACCACCGAGCAGTACTTC.

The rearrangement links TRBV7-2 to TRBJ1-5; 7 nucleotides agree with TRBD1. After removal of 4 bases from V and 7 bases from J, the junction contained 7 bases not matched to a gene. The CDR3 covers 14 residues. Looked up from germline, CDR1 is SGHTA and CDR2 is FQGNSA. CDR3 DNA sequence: TGTGCCAGCAGCTCCACAGGGGTTCGACAGCCCCAGCATTTT. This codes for CASSSTGVRQPQHF.

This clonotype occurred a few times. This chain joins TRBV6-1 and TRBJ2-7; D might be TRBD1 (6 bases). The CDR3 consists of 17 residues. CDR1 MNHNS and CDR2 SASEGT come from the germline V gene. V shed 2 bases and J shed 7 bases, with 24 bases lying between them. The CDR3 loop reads CASSENIRYRDAGEQYF. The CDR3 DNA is TGTGCCAGCAGTGAAAACATTAGGTACAGGGATGCTGGGGAGCAGTACTTC.